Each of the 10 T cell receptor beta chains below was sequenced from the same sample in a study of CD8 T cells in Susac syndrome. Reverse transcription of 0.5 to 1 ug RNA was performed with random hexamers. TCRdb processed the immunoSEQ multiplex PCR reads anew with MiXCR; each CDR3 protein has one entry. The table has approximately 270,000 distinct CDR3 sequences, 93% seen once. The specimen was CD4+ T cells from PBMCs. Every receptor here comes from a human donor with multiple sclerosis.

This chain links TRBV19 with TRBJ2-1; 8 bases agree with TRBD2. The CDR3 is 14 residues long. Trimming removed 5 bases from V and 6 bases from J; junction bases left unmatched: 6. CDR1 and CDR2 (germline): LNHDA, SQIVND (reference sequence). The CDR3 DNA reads TGTGCCAGTAGTTGGTCTAGCGGGCCCAATGAGCAGTTCTTC. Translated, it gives CASSWSSGPNEQFF. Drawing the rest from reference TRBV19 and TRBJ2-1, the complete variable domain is DGGITQSPKYLFRKEGQNVTLSCEQNLNHDAMYWYRQDPGQGLRLIYYSQIVNDFQKGDIAEGYSVSREKKESFPLTVTSAQKNPTAFYLCASSWSSGPNEQFFGPGTRLTVL.

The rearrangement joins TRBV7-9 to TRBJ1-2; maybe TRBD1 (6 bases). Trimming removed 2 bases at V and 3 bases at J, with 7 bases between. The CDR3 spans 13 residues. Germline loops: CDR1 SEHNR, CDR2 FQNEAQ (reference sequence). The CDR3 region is CASSLRGYYGYTF. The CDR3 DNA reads TGTGCCAGCAGCTTAAGGGGGTACTATGGCTACACCTTC.

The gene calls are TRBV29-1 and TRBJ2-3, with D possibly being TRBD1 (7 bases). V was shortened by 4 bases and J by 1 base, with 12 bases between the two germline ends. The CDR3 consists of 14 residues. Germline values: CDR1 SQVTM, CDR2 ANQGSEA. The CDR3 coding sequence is TGCAGCGTTGGGAGGGGGCTTGGCACAGATACGCAGTATTTT. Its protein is CSVGRGLGTDTQYF.

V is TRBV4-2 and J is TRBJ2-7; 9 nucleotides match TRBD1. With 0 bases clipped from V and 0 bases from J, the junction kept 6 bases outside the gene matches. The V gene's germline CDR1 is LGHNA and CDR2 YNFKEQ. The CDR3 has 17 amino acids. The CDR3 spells CASSQESGTGSSYEQYF. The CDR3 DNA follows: TGTGCCAGCAGCCAAGAATCCGGGACAGGGAGCTCCTACGAGCAGTACTTC.

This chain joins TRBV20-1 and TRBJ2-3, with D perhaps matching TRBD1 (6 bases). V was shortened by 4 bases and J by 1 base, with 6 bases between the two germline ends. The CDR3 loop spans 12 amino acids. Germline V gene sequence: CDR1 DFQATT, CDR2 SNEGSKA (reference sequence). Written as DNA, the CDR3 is TGCAGTGCTACAGGGGGCACAGATACGCAGTATTTT. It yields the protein CSATGGTDTQYF.

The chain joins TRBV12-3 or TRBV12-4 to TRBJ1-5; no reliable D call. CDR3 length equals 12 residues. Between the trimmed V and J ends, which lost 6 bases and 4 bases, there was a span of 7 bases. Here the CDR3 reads CASRFMNQPQHF. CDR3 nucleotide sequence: TGTGCCAGCAGGTTCATGAATCAGCCCCAGCATTTT.

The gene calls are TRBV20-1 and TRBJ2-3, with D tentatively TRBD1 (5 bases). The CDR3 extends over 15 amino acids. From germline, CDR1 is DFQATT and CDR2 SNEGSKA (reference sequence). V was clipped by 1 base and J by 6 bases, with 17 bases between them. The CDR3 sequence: CSARALPLSGDTQYF. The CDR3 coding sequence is TGCAGTGCTAGAGCCCTCCCCCTATCAGGGGATACGCAGTATTTT.

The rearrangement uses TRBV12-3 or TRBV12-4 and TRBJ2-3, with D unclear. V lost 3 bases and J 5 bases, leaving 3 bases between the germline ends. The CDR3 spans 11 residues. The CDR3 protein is CASSFVDTQYF. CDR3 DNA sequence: TGTGCCAGCAGTTTTGTAGATACGCAGTATTTT.

The DNA for the CDR3 is TGCAGTGCCGGGGACAGGGTCTCCTACGAGCAGTACTTC. Translation: CSAGDRVSYEQYF. The J gene is TRBJ2-7, the V gene TRBV20-1, with 9 positions matching TRBD1. Trimming removed 6 bases from V and 0 bases from J; junction bases left unmatched: 3. This CDR3 is built from 13 residues. Germline CDR1 and CDR2: DFQATT and SNEGSKA (reference sequence).

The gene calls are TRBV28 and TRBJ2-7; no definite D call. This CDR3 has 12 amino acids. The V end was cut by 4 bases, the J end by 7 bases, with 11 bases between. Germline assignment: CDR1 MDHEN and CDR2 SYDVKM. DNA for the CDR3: TGTGCCAGCAGTTCGGGTCCGCCAGAGCAGTACTTC. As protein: CASSSGPPEQYF.